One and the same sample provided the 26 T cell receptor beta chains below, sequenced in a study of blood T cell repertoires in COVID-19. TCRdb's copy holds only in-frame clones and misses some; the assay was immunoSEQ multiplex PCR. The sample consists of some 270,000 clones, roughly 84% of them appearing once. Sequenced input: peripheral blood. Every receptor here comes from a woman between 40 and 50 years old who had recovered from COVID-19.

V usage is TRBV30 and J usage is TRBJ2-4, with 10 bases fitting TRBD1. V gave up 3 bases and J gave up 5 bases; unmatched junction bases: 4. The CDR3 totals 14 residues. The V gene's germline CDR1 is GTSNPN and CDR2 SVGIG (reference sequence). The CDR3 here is CAWRGGQGENIQYF. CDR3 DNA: TGTGCCTGGAGAGGTGGACAGGGGGAAAACATTCAGTACTTC.

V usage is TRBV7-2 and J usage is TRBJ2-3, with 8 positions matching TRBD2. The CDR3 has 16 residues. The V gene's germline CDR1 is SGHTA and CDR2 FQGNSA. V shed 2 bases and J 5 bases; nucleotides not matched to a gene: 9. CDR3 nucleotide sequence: TGTGCCAGCAGCTTAATCCGGGGGGGCATCGAAGATACGCAGTATTTT. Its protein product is CASSLIRGGIEDTQYF. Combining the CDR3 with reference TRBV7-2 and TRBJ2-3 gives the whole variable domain GAGVSQSPSNKVTEKGKDVELRCDPISGHTALYWYRQSLGQGLEFLIYFQGNSAPDKSGLPSDRFSAERTGGSVSTLTIQRTQQEDSAVYLCASSLIRGGIEDTQYFGPGTRLTVL.

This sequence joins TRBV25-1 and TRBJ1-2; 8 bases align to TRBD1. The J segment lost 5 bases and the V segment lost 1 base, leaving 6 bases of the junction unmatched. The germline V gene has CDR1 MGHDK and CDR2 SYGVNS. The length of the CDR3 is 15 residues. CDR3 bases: TGTGCCAGCAGTGAATTCCAAGGACAGGGATATGGCTACACCTTC. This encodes CASSEFQGQGYGYTF.

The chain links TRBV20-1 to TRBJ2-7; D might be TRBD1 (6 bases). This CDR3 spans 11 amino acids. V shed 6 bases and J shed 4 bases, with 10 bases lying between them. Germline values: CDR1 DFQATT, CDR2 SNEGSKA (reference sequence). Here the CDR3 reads CSAIQGYEQYF. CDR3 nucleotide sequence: TGCAGTGCCATACAGGGTTACGAGCAGTACTTC.

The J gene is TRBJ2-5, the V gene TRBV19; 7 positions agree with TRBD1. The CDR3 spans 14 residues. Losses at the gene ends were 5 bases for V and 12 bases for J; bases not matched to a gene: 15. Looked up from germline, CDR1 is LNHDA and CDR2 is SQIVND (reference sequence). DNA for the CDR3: TGTGCCAGTAGTGAACCCCGTGGACAGGCTGTTAAGTACTTC. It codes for CASSEPRGQAVKYF. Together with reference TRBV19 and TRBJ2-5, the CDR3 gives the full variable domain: DGGITQSPKYLFRKEGQNVTLSCEQNLNHDAMYWYRQDPGQGLRLIYYSQIVNDFQKGDIAEGYSVSREKKESFPLTVTSAQKNPTAFYLCASSEPRGQAVKYFGPGTRLLVL.

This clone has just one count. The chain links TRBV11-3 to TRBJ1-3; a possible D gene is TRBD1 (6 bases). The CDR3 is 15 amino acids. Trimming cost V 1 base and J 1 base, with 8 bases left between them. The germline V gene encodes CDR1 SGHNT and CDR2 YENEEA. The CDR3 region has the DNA TGTGCCAGCAGCTTAGCACAGGGTTCTGGAAACACCATATATTTT. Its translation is CASSLAQGSGNTIYF.

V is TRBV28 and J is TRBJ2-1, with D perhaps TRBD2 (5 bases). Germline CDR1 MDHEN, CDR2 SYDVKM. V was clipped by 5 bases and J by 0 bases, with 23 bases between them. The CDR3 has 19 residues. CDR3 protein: CASSLAGPTISSSYNEQFF. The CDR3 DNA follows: TGTGCCAGCAGTCTCGCGGGCCCTACGATCTCTAGCTCCTACAATGAGCAGTTCTTC.

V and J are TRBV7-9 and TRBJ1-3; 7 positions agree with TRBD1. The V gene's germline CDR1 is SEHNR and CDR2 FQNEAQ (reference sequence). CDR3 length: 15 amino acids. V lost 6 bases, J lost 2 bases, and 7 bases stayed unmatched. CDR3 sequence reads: CASSRQGDAGNTIYF. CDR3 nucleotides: TGTGCCAGCAGTCGCCAGGGGGATGCTGGAAACACCATATATTTT.

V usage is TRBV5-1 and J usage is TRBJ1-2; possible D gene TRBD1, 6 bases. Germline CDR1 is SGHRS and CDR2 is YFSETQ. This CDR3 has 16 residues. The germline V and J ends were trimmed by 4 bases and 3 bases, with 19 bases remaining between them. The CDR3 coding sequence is TGCGCCAGCAGCGGGACATCACCAGCTCCGGACTATGGCTACACCTTC. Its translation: CASSGTSPAPDYGYTF.

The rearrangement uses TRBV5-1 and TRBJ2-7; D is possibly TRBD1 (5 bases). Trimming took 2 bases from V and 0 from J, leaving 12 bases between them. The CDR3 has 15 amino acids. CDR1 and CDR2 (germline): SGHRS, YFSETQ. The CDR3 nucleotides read TGCGCCAGCAGCTTTGACAGATTCCTCTCCTACGAGCAGTACTTC. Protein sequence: CASSFDRFLSYEQYF. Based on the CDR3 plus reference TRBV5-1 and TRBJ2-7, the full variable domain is KAGVTQTPRYLIKTRGQQVTLSCSPISGHRSVSWYQQTPGQGLQFLFEYFSETQRNKGNFPGRFSGRQFSNSRSEMNVSTLELGDSALYLCASSFDRFLSYEQYFGPGTRLTVT.

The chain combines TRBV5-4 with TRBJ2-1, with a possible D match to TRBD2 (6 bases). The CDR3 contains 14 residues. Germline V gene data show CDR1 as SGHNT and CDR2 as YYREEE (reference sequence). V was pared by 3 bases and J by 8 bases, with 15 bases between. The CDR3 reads CASSSRDSGDEQFF. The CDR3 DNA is TGTGCCAGCAGCTCCCGGGACTCCGGGGATGAGCAGTTCTTC.

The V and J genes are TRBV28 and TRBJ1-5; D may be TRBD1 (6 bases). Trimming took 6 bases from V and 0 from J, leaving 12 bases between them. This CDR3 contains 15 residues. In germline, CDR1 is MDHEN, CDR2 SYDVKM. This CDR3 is CASSPGVGSNQPQHF. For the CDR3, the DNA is TGTGCCAGCAGCCCAGGGGTGGGTAGCAATCAGCCCCAGCATTTT.

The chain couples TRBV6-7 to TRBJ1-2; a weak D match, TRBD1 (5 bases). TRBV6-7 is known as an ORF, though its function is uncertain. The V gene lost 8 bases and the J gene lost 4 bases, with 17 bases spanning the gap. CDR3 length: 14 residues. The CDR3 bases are TGTGCCAGCCGCGGGGGTGTTTGGGTCTATGGCTACACCTTC. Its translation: CASRGGVWVYGYTF.

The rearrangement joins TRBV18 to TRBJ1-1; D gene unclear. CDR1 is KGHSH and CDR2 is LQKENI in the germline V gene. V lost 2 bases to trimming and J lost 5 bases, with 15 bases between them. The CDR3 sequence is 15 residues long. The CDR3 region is CASSPMGRGGTEAFF. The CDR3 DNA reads TGTGCCAGCTCACCAATGGGTAGAGGAGGGACTGAAGCTTTCTTT. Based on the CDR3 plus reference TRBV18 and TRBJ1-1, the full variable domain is NAGVMQNPRHLVRRRGQEARLRCSPMKGHSHVYWYRQLPEEGLKFMVYLQKENIIDESGMPKERFSAEFPKEGPSILRIQQVVRGDSAAYFCASSPMGRGGTEAFFGQGTRLTVV.

CDR3 coding DNA: TGTGCCAGCAGCTTGGGCGGGGAGCAGTTCTTC. As protein: CASSLGGEQFF. This chain connects TRBV5-4 to TRBJ2-1; tentatively, D is TRBD2 (5 bases). V was clipped by 0 bases and J by 10 bases, with 5 bases between them. CDR1 and CDR2 (germline): SGHNT, YYREEE (reference sequence). The CDR3 sequence is 11 residues long. Drawing the rest from reference TRBV5-4 and TRBJ2-1, the complete variable domain is ETGVTQSPTHLIKTRGQQVTLRCSSQSGHNTVSWYQQALGQGPQFIFQYYREEENGRGNFPPRFSGLQFPNYSSELNVNALELDDSALYLCASSLGGEQFFGPGTRLTVL.

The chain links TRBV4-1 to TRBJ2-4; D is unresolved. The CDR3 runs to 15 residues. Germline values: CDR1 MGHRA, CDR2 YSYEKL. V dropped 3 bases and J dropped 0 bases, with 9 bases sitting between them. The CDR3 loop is CASSQSVLAKNIQYF. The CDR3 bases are TGCGCCAGCAGCCAGTCGGTTCTAGCCAAAAACATTCAGTACTTC.

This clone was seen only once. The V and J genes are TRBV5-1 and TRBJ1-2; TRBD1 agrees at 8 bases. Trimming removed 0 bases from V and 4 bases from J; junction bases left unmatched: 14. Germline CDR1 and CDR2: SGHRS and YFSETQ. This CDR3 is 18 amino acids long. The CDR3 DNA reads TGCGCCAGCAGCTTGGCCGTGGCAGGGGGCGGAACCTCCTATGGCTACACCTTC. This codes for CASSLAVAGGGTSYGYTF.

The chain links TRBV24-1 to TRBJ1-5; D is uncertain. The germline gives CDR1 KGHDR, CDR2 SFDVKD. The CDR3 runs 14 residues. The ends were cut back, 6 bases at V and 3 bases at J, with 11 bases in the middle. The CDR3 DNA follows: TGTGCCACCAGTTCCTCCGACTTCAATCAGCCCCAGCATTTT. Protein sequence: CATSSSDFNQPQHF.

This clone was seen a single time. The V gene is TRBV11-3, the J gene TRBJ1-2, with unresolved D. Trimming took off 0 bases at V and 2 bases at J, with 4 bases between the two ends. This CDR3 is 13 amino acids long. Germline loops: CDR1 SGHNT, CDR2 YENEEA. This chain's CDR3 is CASSLEGNYGYTF. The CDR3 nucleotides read TGTGCCAGCAGCTTAGAGGGCAACTATGGCTACACCTTC.

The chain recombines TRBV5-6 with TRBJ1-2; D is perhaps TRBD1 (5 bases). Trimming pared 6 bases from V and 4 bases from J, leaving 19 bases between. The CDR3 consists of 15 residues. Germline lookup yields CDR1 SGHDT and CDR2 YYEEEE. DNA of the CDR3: TGTGCCAGCAATAGTGTCGACAGAGAGTTCTATGGCTACACCTTC. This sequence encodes CASNSVDREFYGYTF.

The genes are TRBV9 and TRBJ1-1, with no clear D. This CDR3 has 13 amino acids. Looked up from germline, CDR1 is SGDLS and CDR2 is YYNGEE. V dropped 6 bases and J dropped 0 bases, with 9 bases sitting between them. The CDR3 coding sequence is TGTGCCAGCAACCGGGTTATGAACACTGAAGCTTTCTTT. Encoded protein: CASNRVMNTEAFF.

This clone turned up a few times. The CDR3 DNA reads as TGTGCCAGCAGTTTAAGCGGCTATCAGCCCCAGCATTTT. Protein product: CASSLSGYQPQHF. The chain combines TRBV12-3 or TRBV12-4 with TRBJ1-5; D unclear. This CDR3 spans 13 amino acids. Trimming removed 2 bases at V and 5 bases at J, with 7 bases between.

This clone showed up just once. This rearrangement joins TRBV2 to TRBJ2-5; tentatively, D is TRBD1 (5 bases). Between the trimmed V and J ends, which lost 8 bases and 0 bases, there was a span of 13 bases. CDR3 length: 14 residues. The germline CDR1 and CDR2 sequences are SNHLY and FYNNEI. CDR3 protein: CASLDRQNQETQYF. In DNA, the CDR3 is TGTGCCAGCCTGGATAGACAGAACCAAGAGACCCAGTACTTC.

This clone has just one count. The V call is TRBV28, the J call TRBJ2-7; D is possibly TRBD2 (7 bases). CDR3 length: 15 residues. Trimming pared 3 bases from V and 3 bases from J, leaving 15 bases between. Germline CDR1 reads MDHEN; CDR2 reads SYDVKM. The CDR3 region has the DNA TGTGCCAGCAGTTTCGAGGGGGGGAACCTCTACGAGCAGTACTTC. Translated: CASSFEGGNLYEQYF.

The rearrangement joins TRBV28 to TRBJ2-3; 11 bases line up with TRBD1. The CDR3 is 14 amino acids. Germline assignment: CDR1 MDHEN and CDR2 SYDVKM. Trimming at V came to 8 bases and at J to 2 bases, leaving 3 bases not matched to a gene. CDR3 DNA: TGTGCCAGCGAGGGACAGGGGGACACAGATACGCAGTATTTT. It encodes CASEGQGDTDTQYF.

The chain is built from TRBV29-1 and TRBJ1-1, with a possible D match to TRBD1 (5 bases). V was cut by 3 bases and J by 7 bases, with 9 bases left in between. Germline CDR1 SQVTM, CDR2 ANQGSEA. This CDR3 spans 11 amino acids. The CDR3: CSVEGRGEAFF. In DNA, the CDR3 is TGCAGCGTTGAGGGGCGGGGTGAAGCTTTCTTT. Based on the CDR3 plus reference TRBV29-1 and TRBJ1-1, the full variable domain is SAVISQKPSRDICQRGTSLTIQCQVDSQVTMMFWYRQQPGQSLTLIATANQGSEATYESGFVIDKFPISRPNLTFSTLTVSNMSPEDSSIYLCSVEGRGEAFFGQGTRLTVV.